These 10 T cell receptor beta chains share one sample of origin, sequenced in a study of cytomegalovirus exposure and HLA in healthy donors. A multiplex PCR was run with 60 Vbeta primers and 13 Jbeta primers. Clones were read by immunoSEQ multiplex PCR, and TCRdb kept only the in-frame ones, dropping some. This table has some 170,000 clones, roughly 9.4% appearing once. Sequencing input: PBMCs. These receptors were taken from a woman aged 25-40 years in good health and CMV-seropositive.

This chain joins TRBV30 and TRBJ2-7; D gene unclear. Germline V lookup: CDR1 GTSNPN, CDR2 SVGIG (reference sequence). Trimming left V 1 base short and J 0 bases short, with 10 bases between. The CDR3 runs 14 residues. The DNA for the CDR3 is TGTGCCTGGAGTGGGAACAGCTTCTCCTACGAGCAGTACTTC. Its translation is CAWSGNSFSYEQYF. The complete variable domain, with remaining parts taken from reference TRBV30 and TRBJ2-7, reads SQTIHQWPATLVQPVGSPLSLECTVEGTSNPNLYWYRQAAGRGLQLLFYSVGIGQISSEVPQNLSASRPQDRQFILSSKKLLLSDSGFYLCAWSGNSFSYEQYFGPGTRLTVT.

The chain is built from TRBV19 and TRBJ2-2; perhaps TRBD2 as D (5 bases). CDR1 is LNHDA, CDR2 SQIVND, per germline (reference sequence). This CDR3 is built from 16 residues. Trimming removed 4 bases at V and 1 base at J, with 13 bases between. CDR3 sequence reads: CASSRVGTRNTGELFF. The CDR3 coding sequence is TGTGCCAGTAGTAGGGTTGGAACTAGGAACACCGGGGAGCTGTTTTTT. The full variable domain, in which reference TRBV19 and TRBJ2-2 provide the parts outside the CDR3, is DGGITQSPKYLFRKEGQNVTLSCEQNLNHDAMYWYRQDPGQGLRLIYYSQIVNDFQKGDIAEGYSVSREKKESFPLTVTSAQKNPTAFYLCASSRVGTRNTGELFFGEGSRLTVL.

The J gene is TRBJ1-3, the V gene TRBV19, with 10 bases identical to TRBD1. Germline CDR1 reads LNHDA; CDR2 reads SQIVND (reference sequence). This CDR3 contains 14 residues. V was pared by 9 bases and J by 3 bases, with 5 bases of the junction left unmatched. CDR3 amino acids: CASKTGGGGNTIYF. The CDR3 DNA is TGTGCCAGCAAGACAGGGGGCGGTGGAAACACCATATATTTT.

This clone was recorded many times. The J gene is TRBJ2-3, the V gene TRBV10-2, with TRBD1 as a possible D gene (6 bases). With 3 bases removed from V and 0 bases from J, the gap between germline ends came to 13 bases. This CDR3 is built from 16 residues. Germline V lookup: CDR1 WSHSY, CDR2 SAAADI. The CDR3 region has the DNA TGCGCCAGCAGTGACCCGGGACACCTGAGCACAGATACGCAGTATTTT. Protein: CASSDPGHLSTDTQYF.

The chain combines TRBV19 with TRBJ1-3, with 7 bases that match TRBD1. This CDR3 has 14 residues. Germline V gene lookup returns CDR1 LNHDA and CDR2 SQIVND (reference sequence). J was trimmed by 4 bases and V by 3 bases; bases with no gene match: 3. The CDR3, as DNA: TGTGCCAGTAGTATTCAGGGGGACGGAAACACCATATATTTT. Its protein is CASSIQGDGNTIYF.

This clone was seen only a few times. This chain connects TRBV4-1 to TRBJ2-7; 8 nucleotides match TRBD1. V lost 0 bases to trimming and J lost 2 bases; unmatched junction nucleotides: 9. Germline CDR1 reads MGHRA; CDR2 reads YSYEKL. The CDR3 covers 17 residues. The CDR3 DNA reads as TGCGCCAGCAGCCAAGATGCCGGGACAGGTGCAACCTACGAGCAGTACTTC. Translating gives CASSQDAGTGATYEQYF.

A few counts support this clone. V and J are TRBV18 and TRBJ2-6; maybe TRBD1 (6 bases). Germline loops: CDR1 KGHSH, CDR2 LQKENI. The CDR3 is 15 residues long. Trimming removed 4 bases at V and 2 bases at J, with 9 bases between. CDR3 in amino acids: CASSQQGPGANVLTF. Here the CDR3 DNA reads TGTGCCAGCTCACAACAGGGACCTGGGGCCAACGTCCTGACTTTC.

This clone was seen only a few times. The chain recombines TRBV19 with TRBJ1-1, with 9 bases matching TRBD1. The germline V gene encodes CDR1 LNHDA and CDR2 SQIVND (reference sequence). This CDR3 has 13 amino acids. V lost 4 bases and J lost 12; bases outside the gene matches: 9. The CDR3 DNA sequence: TGTGCCAGTAGTACACAGGGGGCGCTGGGACCTTTCTTT. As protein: CASSTQGALGPFF.

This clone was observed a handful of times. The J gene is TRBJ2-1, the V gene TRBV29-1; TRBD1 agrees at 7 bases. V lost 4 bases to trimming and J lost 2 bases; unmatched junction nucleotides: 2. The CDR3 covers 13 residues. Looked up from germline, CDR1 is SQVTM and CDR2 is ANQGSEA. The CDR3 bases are TGCAGCGTTGTCCAGGGGGCCTACAATGAGCAGTTCTTC. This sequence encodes CSVVQGAYNEQFF.

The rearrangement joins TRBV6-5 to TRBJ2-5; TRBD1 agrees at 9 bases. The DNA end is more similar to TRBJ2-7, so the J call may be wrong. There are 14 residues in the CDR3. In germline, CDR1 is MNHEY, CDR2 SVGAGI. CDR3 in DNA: TGTGCCAGCAGTTTGGGACAGGGAGCATACGAGCAGTACTTC. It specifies CASSLGQGAYEQYF.